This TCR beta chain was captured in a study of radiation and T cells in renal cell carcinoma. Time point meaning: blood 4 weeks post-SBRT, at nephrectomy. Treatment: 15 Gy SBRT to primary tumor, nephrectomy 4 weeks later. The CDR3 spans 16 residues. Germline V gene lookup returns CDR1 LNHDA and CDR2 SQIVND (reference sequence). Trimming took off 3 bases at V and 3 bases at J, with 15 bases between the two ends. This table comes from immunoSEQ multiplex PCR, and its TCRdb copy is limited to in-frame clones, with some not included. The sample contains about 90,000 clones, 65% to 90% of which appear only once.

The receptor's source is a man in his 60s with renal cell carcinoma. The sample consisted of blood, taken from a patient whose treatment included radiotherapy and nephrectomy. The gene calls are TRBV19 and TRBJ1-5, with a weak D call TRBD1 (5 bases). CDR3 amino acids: CASSIPGAPSNQPQHF. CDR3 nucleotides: TGTGCCAGTAGTATTCCCGGGGCTCCGTCCAATCAGCCCCAGCATTTT.